Listed here are 13 T cell receptor beta chains from one sample, sequenced in a study of shared clonotypes between healthy human individuals. This table comes from immunoSEQ multiplex PCR, and its TCRdb copy is limited to in-frame clones, with some not included. Altogether around 1.6 million clones are present, 95% to 99% being singletons, with the ten largest covering around 0.47%. The sequencing input was naive CD4+ T cells sorted from blood. As to subset: CD45RA+ positively selected. Receptors originate from a young man in good health.

V is TRBV5-8 and J is TRBJ2-7; D is possibly TRBD1 (6 bases). CDR3 size: 15 residues. Trimming cost V 2 bases and J 2 bases, with 14 bases left between them. The germline V gene has CDR1 SGHTS and CDR2 YDEGEE. Here the CDR3 DNA reads TGTGCCAGCAGCTTCGTTCTCCAGGGGCCCTACGAGCAGTACTTC. As protein: CASSFVLQGPYEQYF. Full variable domain (outside the CDR3, taken from reference TRBV5-8 and TRBJ2-7): EAGVTQSPTHLIKTRGQQATLRCSPISGHTSVYWYQQALGLGLQFLLWYDEGEERNRGNFPPRFSGRQFPNYSSELNVNALELEDSALYLCASSFVLQGPYEQYFGPGTRLTVT.

This chain connects TRBV5-5 to TRBJ2-2; no reliable D call. The germline CDR1 and CDR2 sequences are SGHKS and YYEKEE (reference sequence). CDR3 length equals 14 residues. V lost 0 bases and J 4 bases, leaving 7 bases between the germline ends. The CDR3: CASSLDRFTGELFF. CDR3 nucleotide sequence: TGTGCCAGCAGCTTGGACCGATTCACCGGGGAGCTGTTTTTT.

The chain recombines TRBV27 with TRBJ2-7, with 9 bases matching TRBD2. V gave up 0 bases and J gave up 4 bases; unmatched junction bases: 13. The CDR3 has 18 amino acids. Germline V gene lookup returns CDR1 MNHEY and CDR2 SMNVEV (reference sequence). CDR3 in amino acids: CASSLSIGAGGNIYEQYF. CDR3 nucleotides: TGTGCCAGCAGTTTATCGATTGGGGCGGGGGGGAATATTTACGAGCAGTACTTC.

The chain uses TRBV2 and TRBJ1-2; D remains ambiguous. The germline CDR1 and CDR2 sequences are SNHLY and FYNNEI. This CDR3 has 15 residues. Trimming shortened V by 3 bases and J by 7 bases, and 18 bases separated the two germline ends. CDR3 amino acids: CASSDLVGPGRGYTF. The CDR3, as DNA: TGTGCCAGCAGTGATCTCGTCGGCCCCGGGCGTGGCTACACCTTC. The whole variable domain, filled in from reference TRBV2 and TRBJ1-2, reads EPEVTQTPSHQVTQMGQEVILRCVPISNHLYFYWYRQILGQKVEFLVSFYNNEISEKSEIFDDQFSVERPDGSNFTLKIRSTKLEDSAMYFCASSDLVGPGRGYTFGSGTRLTVV.

The chain is built from TRBV14 and TRBJ1-2; D possibly corresponds to TRBD1 (5 bases). The V gene lost 3 bases and the J gene lost 7 bases, with 15 bases spanning the gap. Germline V gene sequence: CDR1 SGHDN, CDR2 FVKESK. The CDR3 length is 14 residues. The CDR3 sequence: CASSQQGSYSGYTF. CDR3 coding DNA: TGTGCCAGCAGCCAGCAGGGTAGTTACTCTGGCTACACCTTC.

The CDR3: CASSLAVAGGLLETQYF. CDR3 DNA sequence: TGCGCCAGCAGCTTGGCCGTAGCGGGAGGGCTTTTAGAGACCCAGTACTTC. The chain joins TRBV5-1 to TRBJ2-5, with 11 positions matching TRBD2. The V gene end was trimmed by 0 bases and the J gene end by 4 bases; junction bases not matched to a gene: 8. CDR3 length: 17 amino acids. The germline CDR1 and CDR2 sequences are SGHRS and YFSETQ.

The V call is TRBV28, the J call TRBJ2-7, with TRBD2 identical over 8 bases. Per the germline V gene, CDR1 is MDHEN and CDR2 is SYDVKM. CDR3 length equals 15 residues. J lost 3 bases, V lost 7 bases, and 11 bases had no gene match. The CDR3 reads CASNLAGGVFYEQYF. DNA of the CDR3: TGTGCCAGCAACCTCGCCGGGGGGGTCTTCTACGAGCAGTACTTC.

The CDR3 DNA is TGCGCCAGCAGCTCCCTCTCTAGCGGAGTCCACACCGGGGAGCTGTTTTTT. It encodes CASSSLSSGVHTGELFF. The chain has TRBV5-1 and TRBJ2-2, with 7 nucleotides matching TRBD2. Germline assignment: CDR1 SGHRS and CDR2 YFSETQ. The V and J ends lost 3 bases and 3 bases, in that order; junction bases with no gene match: 11. This CDR3 has 17 residues.

This chain links TRBV5-6 with TRBJ2-2, with TRBD1 as a possible D gene (6 bases). The CDR3 covers 16 residues. Germline CDR1 SGHDT, CDR2 YYEEEE. Trimming cost V 1 base and J 0 bases, with 10 bases left between them. The CDR3 coding sequence is TGTGCCAGCAGCTTGCAGGGGACCCCGAACACCGGGGAGCTGTTTTTT. This codes for CASSLQGTPNTGELFF.

The chain uses TRBV9 and TRBJ1-1; D is unclear. The V end was cut by 4 bases, the J end by 3 bases, with 10 bases between. This CDR3 has 13 amino acids. Germline values: CDR1 SGDLS, CDR2 YYNGEE. The CDR3 sequence: CASSSTGDTEAFF. DNA of the CDR3: TGTGCCAGCAGCTCCACGGGAGACACTGAAGCTTTCTTT. The whole variable domain, remainder taken from reference TRBV9 and TRBJ1-1, is DSGVTQTPKHLITATGQRVTLRCSPRSGDLSVYWYQQSLDQGLQFLIQYYNGEERAKGNILERFSAQQFPDLHSELNLSSLELGDSALYFCASSSTGDTEAFFGQGTRLTVV.

CDR3 nucleotides: TGTGCCAGCAGCTTTCTCCCGCTCACAGGGGCTGGGGCCAACGTCCTGACTTTC. Amino acid sequence: CASSFLPLTGAGANVLTF. This chain connects TRBV27 to TRBJ2-6; 7 nucleotides line up with TRBD1. The CDR3 runs 18 residues. Germline CDR1 and CDR2: MNHEY and SMNVEV (reference sequence). The V and J ends lost 6 bases and 2 bases, in that order; junction bases with no gene match: 13.

The chain uses TRBV11-2 and TRBJ1-5, with D unresolved. The CDR3 contains 16 residues. V shed 5 bases and J shed 0 bases, with 14 bases lying between them. The germline V gene encodes CDR1 SGHAT and CDR2 FQNNGV. The DNA of the CDR3 is TGTGCCAGCAGCCCAATCTCAGCGTATAGCAATCAGCCCCAGCATTTT. Translating gives CASSPISAYSNQPQHF. Full variable domain (remainder filled in from reference TRBV11-2 and TRBJ1-5): EAGVAQSPRYKIIEKRQSVAFWCNPISGHATLYWYQQILGQGPKLLIQFQNNGVVDDSQLPKDRFSAERLKGVDSTLKIQPAKLEDSAVYLCASSPISAYSNQPQHFGDGTRLSIL.

This chain joins TRBV28 and TRBJ2-7; D may be TRBD1 or TRBD2 (5 bases each). Germline lookup yields CDR1 MDHEN and CDR2 SYDVKM. V lost 5 bases to trimming and J lost 6 bases, with 23 bases between them. The CDR3 is 16 amino acids. The CDR3 sequence is CASSPKTGARGGEQYF. As DNA, the CDR3 is TGTGCCAGCAGTCCCAAGACCGGGGCTCGTGGGGGCGAGCAGTACTTC.